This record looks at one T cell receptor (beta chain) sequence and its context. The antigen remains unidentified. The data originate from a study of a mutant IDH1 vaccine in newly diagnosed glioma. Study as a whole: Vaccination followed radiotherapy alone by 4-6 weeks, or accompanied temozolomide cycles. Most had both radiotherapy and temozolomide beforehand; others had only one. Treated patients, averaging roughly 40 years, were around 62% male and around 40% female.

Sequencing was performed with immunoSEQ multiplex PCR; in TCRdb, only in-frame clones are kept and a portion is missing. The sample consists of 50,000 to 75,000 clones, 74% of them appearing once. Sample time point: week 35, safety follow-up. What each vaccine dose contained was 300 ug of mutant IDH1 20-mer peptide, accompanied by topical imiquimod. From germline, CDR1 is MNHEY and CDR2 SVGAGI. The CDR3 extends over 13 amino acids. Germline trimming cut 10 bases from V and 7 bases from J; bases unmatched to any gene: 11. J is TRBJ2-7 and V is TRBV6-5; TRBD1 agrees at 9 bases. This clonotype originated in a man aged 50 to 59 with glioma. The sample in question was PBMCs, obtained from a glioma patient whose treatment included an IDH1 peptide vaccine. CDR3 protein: CAIRTDRGREQYF. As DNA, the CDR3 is TGTGCCATCAGAACGGACAGGGGCCGTGAGCAGTACTTC.